The text below deals with one T cell receptor (beta chain). The specificity of this receptor is unknown. The record has no base qualities; no much larger clone is one base away. Patients with a history of autoimmune disease or receiving systemic immunosuppression were excluded from the trial. In every dose cohort, peripheral blood was drawn for TCR sequencing at baseline, cycle 4 day 1, and cycle 7 day 1. Samples came from an open-label, multicenter, first-in-human phase I dose-escalation trial of ivuxolimab. Adults with locally advanced or metastatic melanoma, renal cell carcinoma, hepatocellular carcinoma or head and neck squamous cell carcinoma were enrolled in the trial. Before TCR sequencing, CD4+ and CD8+ T cells were separately sorted from peripheral blood. For sequencing of the TCRbeta CDR3 region, genomic DNA was extracted from the sorted cells. TCRbeta CDR3 regions were sequenced using the immunoSEQ Assay. The table comes from immuneACCESS by way of TCRdb, which keeps in-frame sequences with V and J called. Part of the clones is missing from these tables; in studies checked, under half for an unresolved V gene and the rest for unknown reasons. The sample table contains 70,000 or so clones; only one count was recorded for roughly nine tenths of them. Of the sample, approximately 1.3% falls within the top ten clones.

The sample belongs to a study of OX40 agonist ivuxolimab in advanced cancers. The study in broad terms: The costimulatory receptor OX40 (CD134) was targeted by ivuxolimab, a fully human IgG2 agonistic monoclonal antibody. Intravenous ivuxolimab was administered to patients every 2 weeks at six dose levels: 0.01, 0.1, 0.3, 1.5, 3 and 10 mg/kg. Of the roughly 52 dose-escalation patients, hepatocellular carcinoma was present in around 19, melanoma in roughly 15, renal cell carcinoma in 9 and head and neck cancer in 9. In the dose-escalation cohort, approximately 83% of patients were male, and the mean age was around 60 years with a range of 23 to 79. Prior anti-PD-1, anti-PD-L1 or anti-CTLA-4 therapy was permitted, and approximately 40% of dose-escalation patients had received checkpoint inhibitors. Partial responses occurred in three dose-escalation patients: two with cutaneous melanoma and one with hepatocellular carcinoma. Peripheral TCRbeta sequencing was intended to test whether TCR sequence diversity was altered and clonal T-cell expansion was caused by ivuxolimab. The paper reports the monotherapy dose-escalation portion (N = 52 patients) of the phase I ivuxolimab trial.

Including the terminal cysteine and phenylalanine, the CDR3 comprises 19 residues. The read is trimmed to its CDR3 DNA, 57 bases read in frame from base 1. At the junction V is shortened by 5 bases and J by 5 bases; bases outside the gene matches: 23. For CDR1 and CDR2, the germline V gene (reference sequence) lists SGHAT and FQDESV. Study-wide conclusions, independent of this receptor: At doses of 0.1 to 3.0 mg/kg, clonal expansion of both CD4+ and CD8+ T cells in blood was seen between baseline and week 6. On average, CD8+ T cells showed more expanded clones than CD4+ T cells after ivuxolimab. In the 0.1-3.0 mg/kg groups, partial responders had among the lowest normalized peripheral clonal expansion, particularly in CD8+ T cells. Low levels of normalized T-cell clonal expansion were also seen in some patients who did not respond. The antigen specificity of the clonally expanded peripheral T cells was not determined.

The rearranged segments are TRBV11-1 and TRBJ1-1, with 7 middle bases fitting TRBD1. The sample was CD4+ or CD8+ T cells sorted from blood, taken in a trial of the OX40 agonist ivuxolimab. This receptor was obtained from an adult with an advanced solid tumor such as melanoma, head and neck, liver or kidney cancer. The DNA sequence follows: TGTGCCAGCAGCCGAAGACGTCAGGGTGAGACAGGGATAAAAACTGAAGCTTTCTTT. Translated, this is CASSRRRQGETGIKTEAFF.